The 6 T cell receptor beta chains in this list originate from one sample, sequenced in a study of cytotoxic CD8 clonotypes in ibrutinib-treated CLL. Data came from immunoSEQ multiplex PCR; TCRdb stores just in-frame clones and leaves some out. Of 300,000 or so clones in the sample, around 66% were seen once. The specimen comprised PBMCs, sampled after 36 months of ibrutinib treatment. The receptors shown here come from a human donor with chronic lymphocytic leukemia.

The rearrangement joins TRBV18 to TRBJ2-7; 7 nucleotides match TRBD2. The CDR3 is 16 amino acids. CDR1 and CDR2 from the germline V gene are KGHSH and LQKENI. V shed 3 bases and J 3 bases; nucleotides not matched to a gene: 11. The CDR3 here is CASSPLSGVPFYEQYF. The CDR3, as DNA: TGTGCCAGCTCACCCCTCAGCGGGGTGCCTTTCTACGAGCAGTACTTC.

The chain uses TRBV11-2 and TRBJ2-7; D not certain. V lost 3 bases to trimming and J lost 0 bases, with 12 bases between them. CDR3 length: 15 amino acids. Germline CDR1 and CDR2: SGHAT and FQNNGV. CDR3 in DNA: TGTGCCAGCAGCTTGGGCAGCCTACCCTCCTACGAGCAGTACTTC. Amino acid sequence: CASSLGSLPSYEQYF. Full variable domain (remainder filled in from reference TRBV11-2 and TRBJ2-7): EAGVAQSPRYKIIEKRQSVAFWCNPISGHATLYWYQQILGQGPKLLIQFQNNGVVDDSQLPKDRFSAERLKGVDSTLKIQPAKLEDSAVYLCASSLGSLPSYEQYFGPGTRLTVT.

The CDR3 DNA sequence: TGTGCCAGCAGATACAGGCCCTCCACTCATACGCAGTATTTT. Translated: CASRYRPSTHTQYF. This sequence joins TRBV2 and TRBJ2-3, with TRBD1 as a possible D gene (5 bases). Germline lookup yields CDR1 SNHLY and CDR2 FYNNEI. This CDR3 contains 14 residues. Trimming removed 6 bases at V and 7 bases at J, with 17 bases between.

This rearrangement joins TRBV18 to TRBJ1-6; D ambiguous. Germline V gene data show CDR1 as KGHSH and CDR2 as LQKENI. The CDR3 length is 13 residues. Trimming left V 3 bases short and J 8 bases short, with 8 bases between. The CDR3 loop is CASSPTDDSPLHF. As DNA, the CDR3 is TGTGCCAGCTCACCGACGGACGATTCACCCCTCCACTTT.

The genes are TRBV2 and TRBJ1-3; D possibly corresponds to TRBD1 (5 bases). Germline V lookup: CDR1 SNHLY, CDR2 FYNNEI. This CDR3 has 15 residues. V was pared by 1 base and J by 1 base, with 8 bases between. The CDR3, as DNA: TGTGCCAGCAGTGAAGAGTGGACATCTGGAAACACCATATATTTT. It is translated as CASSEEWTSGNTIYF.

The chain joins TRBV5-4 to TRBJ2-2; no definite D call. This CDR3 is built from 14 residues. The germline V gene has CDR1 SGHNT and CDR2 YYREEE (reference sequence). V shed 4 bases and J shed 3 bases, with 10 bases lying between them. The CDR3 DNA reads as TGTGCCAGCAGCCCGGGTCAGTACACCGGGGAGCTGTTTTTT. Its translation: CASSPGQYTGELFF. The variable domain in full, completed from reference TRBV5-4 and TRBJ2-2, reads ETGVTQSPTHLIKTRGQQVTLRCSSQSGHNTVSWYQQALGQGPQFIFQYYREEENGRGNFPPRFSGLQFPNYSSELNVNALELDDSALYLCASSPGQYTGELFFGEGSRLTVL.